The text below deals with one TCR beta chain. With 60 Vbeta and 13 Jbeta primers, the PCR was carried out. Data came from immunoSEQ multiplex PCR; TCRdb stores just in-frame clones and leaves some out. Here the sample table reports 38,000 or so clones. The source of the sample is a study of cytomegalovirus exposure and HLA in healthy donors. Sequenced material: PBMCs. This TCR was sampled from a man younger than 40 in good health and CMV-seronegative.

The CDR3 nucleotides are TGCGCCAGCAGCCTGATAGCGGGAGAGACCCAGTACTTC. This encodes CASSLIAGETQYF. V and J are TRBV4-1 and TRBJ2-5; 7 bases match TRBD2. Germline assignment: CDR1 MGHRA and CDR2 YSYEKL. The CDR3 spans 13 residues. Trimming cost V 4 bases and J 4 bases; bases outside gene matches: 3.